This TCR beta chain was obtained from a study of PD-L1 blockade in urothelial cancer. About the research overall: Blood was subjected to analysis at 3 weeks (second dose) and 6 weeks following treatment start. Regarding the study as a whole: A below-median TCR clonality in blood before treatment predicted better survival.

TCRdb's copy holds only in-frame clones and misses some; the assay was immunoSEQ multiplex PCR. The sample has about 120,000 clones, 86% seen once. Germline V gene lookup returns CDR1 KGHSH and CDR2 LQKENI. There are 15 residues in the CDR3. With 4 bases clipped from V and 6 bases from J, the junction kept 11 bases outside the gene matches. Noted time point: peripheral blood 6 weeks after treatment start. Note on this clone: What it binds is unknown.

This chain links TRBV18 with TRBJ2-7; 8 bases are shared with TRBD1. The sequencing used PBMCs, collected around atezolizumab (anti-PD-L1) treatment. The clonotype comes from a man over 45 with urothelial cancer. CDR3 in amino acids: CASSQKTGERGEQYF. CDR3 DNA: TGTGCCAGCTCACAAAAGACAGGGGAGAGGGGCGAGCAGTACTTC.